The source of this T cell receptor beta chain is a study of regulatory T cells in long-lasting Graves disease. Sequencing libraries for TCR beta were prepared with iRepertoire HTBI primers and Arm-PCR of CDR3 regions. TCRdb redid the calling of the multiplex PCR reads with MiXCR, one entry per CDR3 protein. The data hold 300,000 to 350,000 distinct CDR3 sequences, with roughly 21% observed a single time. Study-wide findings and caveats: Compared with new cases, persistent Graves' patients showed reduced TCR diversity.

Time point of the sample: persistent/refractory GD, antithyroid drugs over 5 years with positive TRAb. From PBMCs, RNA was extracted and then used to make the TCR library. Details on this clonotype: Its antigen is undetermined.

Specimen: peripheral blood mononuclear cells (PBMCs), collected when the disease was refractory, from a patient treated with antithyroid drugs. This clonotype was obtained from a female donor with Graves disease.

The CDR3 DNA sequence: TGTGCCAGCAGTCAGCGAATAGGTCTAGCCTTTACCTACGAGCAGTACTTC. This codes for CASSQRIGLAFTYEQYF. The rearrangement joins TRBV7-2 to TRBJ2-7; tentatively, D is TRBD2 (5 bases). The CDR3 sequence is 17 residues long. Trimming removed 6 bases at V and 2 bases at J, with 23 bases between. Germline-derived CDR1 and CDR2 are SGHTA and FQGNSA.